The present T cell receptor beta chain was sequenced within a study of cytomegalovirus exposure and HLA in healthy donors. Study results and limitations: In vitro confirmation showed three CMV-associated chains to be CMV antigen specific. For presence/absence analyses, sequencing depth was assumed to be roughly uniform across donors. Previous analysis showed most TCR beta V segments were productive about 90% or about 30% of the time. The study carried out a later analysis of TCR beta sequences. It associated some 15,000 of them with specific HLA alleles at a false discovery rate of 0.05.

Regarding this clone: Its antigen is not known.

The V gene end was trimmed by 5 bases and the J gene end by 6 bases; junction bases not matched to a gene: 11. CDR1 is SGHTA, CDR2 FQGNSA, per germline. The CDR3 covers 15 residues. Primers for the PCR totalled 60 Vbeta and 13 Jbeta. Method: immunoSEQ multiplex PCR; TCRdb's copy keeps in-frame clones and lacks some. The table lists approximately 88,000 clones, around 80% of them singletons. This sequence originates from a man younger than 45 in good health and CMV-seropositive. This chain uses TRBV7-2 with TRBJ1-2; 8 bases map to TRBD1. The specimen was PBMCs. CDR3 amino acids: CASSRSLPQGDGYTF. In DNA, the CDR3 is TGTGCCAGCAGCCGATCCCTGCCACAGGGGGATGGCTACACCTTC.